The clone carrying this T cell receptor (beta chain) occurred a few times. What it binds is unknown. The data were taken from a study of identical twins' blood T cells. The wider study: Around twelve libraries, six alpha and six beta, gave about 49 million reads.

All three twin pairs grew up together with likely shared infections and vaccines. Findings and caveats of the study: Twins shared about as many clonotypes as their cloneset sizes predicted.

Original processing methods: Clonotypes per individual ranged from about 85,000 to nearly 500,000. TCRdb recomputed calls from the 5' RACE reads with MiXCR, one row per CDR3 protein. Here the V and J calls rest on TCRdb's processing, not on the authors' analysis. The sample carries hundreds of thousands of distinct CDR3 sequences, roughly 27% recorded once. The receptor's source is a woman aged 18 to 55 in good health. Sequencing was carried out using PBMCs.

The CDR3 bases are TGTGCCAGCGGGACTAGCGGACCTAGCTCCTACAATGAGCAGTTCTTC. Protein product: CASGTSGPSSYNEQFF. This sequence joins TRBV6-2 or TRBV6-3 and TRBJ2-1, with 11 bases fitting TRBD2. From germline, CDR1 is MNHEY and CDR2 SVGEGT. The V and J ends lost 8 bases and 0 bases, in that order; junction bases with no gene match: 6. CDR3 length: 16 amino acids.